Each of the 15 T cell receptor beta chains below was sequenced from the same sample in a study of blood T cells in healthy people across ages. The use of a sample-barcoded 5' primer and a J-beta primer mix characterized a second PCR of about 6 to 12 cycles. TCRdb passed the 5' RACE reads through MiXCR, listing each CDR3 protein once. This sample has roughly 800,000 distinct CDR3 sequences; 58% occur once, and the top ten carry about 20%. Input material: blood. The source of these receptors is a man aged 30-40 years in good health.

V usage is TRBV29-1 and J usage is TRBJ2-5; the match to TRBD1 covers 10 bases. The J call may be wrong; the DNA end is better matched by TRBJ2-7. This CDR3 is 13 amino acids long. Germline V CDR1 and CDR2: SQVTM, ANQGSEA. The CDR3 DNA reads as TGCAGCGGCCAGGGACAGGGGACAAGCGAGCAGTACTTC. It translates to CSGQGQGTSEQYF.

The chain employs TRBV9 and TRBJ2-7, with D possibly matching TRBD1 (6 bases). This CDR3 has 15 amino acids. From germline, CDR1 is SGDLS and CDR2 YYNGEE. V was pared by 3 bases and J by 2 bases, with 15 bases between. CDR3 DNA: TGTGCCAGCAGCGGGGGGCCCGCAAACGCCTACGAGCAGTACTTC. Translation gives CASSGGPANAYEQYF.

The chain is built from TRBV15 and TRBJ1-2; D is ambiguous. Germline assignment: CDR1 LNHNV and CDR2 YYDKDF (reference sequence). The CDR3 spans 14 residues. V was trimmed by 1 base and J by 4 bases, leaving 10 bases between them. Written as DNA, the CDR3 is TGTGCCACCAGCAGAGCCGGCGGATTCTATGGCTACACCTTC. Residues: CATSRAGGFYGYTF.

The chain combines TRBV12-3 or TRBV12-4 with TRBJ2-2, with 13 nucleotides matching TRBD2. Trimming removed 6 bases from V and 7 bases from J; junction bases left unmatched: 11. The CDR3 length is 17 residues. The CDR3 DNA is TGTGCCAGCAGCGACACCTGGACTAGCGGGAGAAACGGGGAGCTGTTTTTT. Amino acid sequence: CASSDTWTSGRNGELFF.

The chain employs TRBV27 and TRBJ2-1; TRBD1 might be the D (6 bases). The J call may be mistaken, given a closer DNA end match to TRBJ2-7. The CDR3 is 12 residues long. Germline-derived CDR1 and CDR2 are MNHEY and SMNVEV (reference sequence). CDR3 nucleotides: TGTGCCAGCAGTTCACGACAGGCCCAGCAGTACTTC. This encodes CASSSRQAQQYF.

The V gene is TRBV27, the J gene TRBJ2-7; 8 bases line up with TRBD1. J gave up 4 bases and V 3 bases, and 14 bases lay outside the gene matches. CDR1 and CDR2 from the germline V gene are MNHEY and SMNVEV (reference sequence). The CDR3 contains 17 residues. CDR3 coding DNA: TGTGCCAGCAGTTTCAGGGGGCAATCCTTAGGGCTTTACGAGCAGTACTTC. Its translation is CASSFRGQSLGLYEQYF.

The chain employs TRBV2 and TRBJ1-1; D call uncertain. V was shortened by 4 bases and J by 1 base, with 10 bases between the two germline ends. The CDR3 spans 14 residues. Per the germline V gene, CDR1 is SNHLY and CDR2 is FYNNEI. CDR3: CASSAFSTNTEAFF. The CDR3 DNA follows: TGTGCCAGCAGTGCTTTCTCGACGAACACTGAAGCTTTCTTT.

The V and J genes are TRBV6-2 or TRBV6-3 and TRBJ2-1, with D unclear. Looked up from germline, CDR1 is MNHEY and CDR2 is SVGEGT. The CDR3 sequence is 12 residues long. The germline V and J ends were trimmed by 7 bases and 8 bases, with 12 bases remaining between them. DNA of the CDR3: TGTGCCAGCACTGAAGGGATCTATGAGCAGTTCTTC. Translating gives CASTEGIYEQFF.

V usage is TRBV11-1 and J usage is TRBJ2-1; 8 bases match TRBD1. The V segment lost 5 bases and the J segment 9 bases; nucleotides outside the gene matches: 6. The CDR3 has 13 residues. Per the germline V gene, CDR1 is SGHAT and CDR2 is FQDESV (reference sequence). Here the CDR3 reads CASSIIQGGEQFF. The CDR3 nucleotides read TGTGCCAGCAGCATCATACAGGGGGGTGAGCAGTTCTTC. Full variable domain (outside the CDR3, taken from reference TRBV11-1 and TRBJ2-1): EAEVAQSPRYKITEKSQAVAFWCDPISGHATLYWYRQILGQGPELLVQFQDESVVDDSQLPKDRFSAERLKGVDSTLKIQPAELGDSAMYLCASSIIQGGEQFFGPGTRLTVL.

The sample holds a few counts of this clonotype. The J gene is TRBJ2-1, the V gene TRBV20-1; D call uncertain. V shed 1 base and J shed 10 bases, with 11 bases lying between them. This CDR3 has 12 residues. The germline gives CDR1 DFQATT, CDR2 SNEGSKA (reference sequence). The CDR3 coding sequence is TGCAGTGCTAGAGGACCACACGACGAGCAGTTCTTC. Residues: CSARGPHDEQFF.

This clonotype was counted ten times or more. V usage is TRBV20-1 and J usage is TRBJ2-5; 7 nucleotides line up with TRBD1. The V gene end was trimmed by 5 bases and the J gene end by 3 bases; junction bases not matched to a gene: 6. This CDR3 is built from 13 residues. CDR1 DFQATT and CDR2 SNEGSKA come from the germline V gene (reference sequence). The CDR3 nucleotides are TGCAGTGCTGACCCCGGGACAGAAGAGACCCAGTACTTC. This sequence encodes CSADPGTEETQYF.

This clonotype has just a few counts. The CDR3 spells CASSPSESGANVLTF. The CDR3, as DNA: TGTGCCAGCAGCCCGTCAGAGTCTGGGGCCAACGTCCTGACTTTC. The rearrangement uses TRBV3-1 and TRBJ2-6; D uncertain. The V end lost 4 bases, the J end lost 1 base, and 8 bases lay between the germline ends. Looked up from germline, CDR1 is LGHDT and CDR2 is YNNKEL (reference sequence). This CDR3 spans 15 amino acids. Filled out from reference TRBV3-1 and TRBJ2-6, the complete variable domain reads DTAVSQTPKYLVTQMGNDKSIKCEQNLGHDTMYWYKQDSKKFLKIMFSYNNKELIINETVPNRFSPKSPDKAHLNLHINSLELGDSAVYFCASSPSESGANVLTFGAGSRLTVL.

This clonotype appeared a single time. This chain links TRBV7-9 with TRBJ2-7; the D is unclear. Germline lookup yields CDR1 SEHNR and CDR2 FQNEAQ (reference sequence). The CDR3 is made up of 15 amino acids. The ends were cut back, 5 bases at V and 2 bases at J, with 16 bases in the middle. This CDR3 is CASSQTSREAYEQYF. CDR3 sequence (DNA): TGTGCCAGCAGCCAGACCTCCCGCGAAGCCTACGAGCAGTACTTC.

This chain connects TRBV7-2 to TRBJ2-7; possibly TRBD1 for D (6 bases). TRBJ2-4 explains the end of the DNA better; the J call may be wrong. The CDR3 length is 17 residues. Germline CDR1 reads SGHTA; CDR2 reads FQGNSA. The CDR3 DNA sequence: TGTGCCAGCAGCTTAGCGGAAGGCAGGGGCTATGGAAACATTCAGTACTTC. Translating gives CASSLAEGRGYGNIQYF.

This clonotype has more than one count but fewer than ten. The chain joins TRBV13 to TRBJ2-1; no firm D call. This CDR3 is 16 amino acids long. Germline values: CDR1 PRHDT, CDR2 FYEKMQ (reference sequence). V lost 0 bases to trimming and J lost 7 bases, with 16 bases between them. The CDR3 sequence is CASSLGPGLGGNEQFF. CDR3 nucleotide sequence: TGTGCCAGCAGCTTAGGCCCGGGTCTAGGTGGAAATGAGCAGTTCTTC.